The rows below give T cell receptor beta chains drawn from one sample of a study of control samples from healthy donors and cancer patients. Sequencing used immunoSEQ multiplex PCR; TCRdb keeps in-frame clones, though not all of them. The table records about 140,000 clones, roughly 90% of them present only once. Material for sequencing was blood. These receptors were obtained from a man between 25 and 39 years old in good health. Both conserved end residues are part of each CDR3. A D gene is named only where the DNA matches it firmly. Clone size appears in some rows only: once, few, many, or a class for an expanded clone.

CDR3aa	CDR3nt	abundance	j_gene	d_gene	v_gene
CASSQLRGVSGGNTIYF	TGCGCCAGCAGCCAACTGCGGGGGGTTTCGGGTGGAAACACCATATATTTT	-	TRBJ1-3	-	TRBV4-1
CAWSVNGGHYTF	TGTGCCTGGAGTGTAAACGGGGGGCACTACACCTTC	-	TRBJ1-2	-	TRBV30
CASSPSGFGGELFF	TGTGCCAGCAGCCCCTCCGGCTTCGGCGGGGAGCTGTTTTTT	many	TRBJ2-2	-	TRBV3-1/TRBV3-2
CASGPLDAGDTQYF	TGTGCCAGCGGCCCACTAGACGCTGGCGATACGCAGTATTTT	-	TRBJ2-3	-	TRBV28
CSVESGTGVNYGYTF	TGCAGCGTTGAGTCGGGGACAGGAGTTAACTATGGCTACACCTTC	-	TRBJ1-2	TRBD1	TRBV29-1
CASSGGDYGYTF	TGTGCCAGCAGCGGAGGGGACTATGGCTACACCTTC	-	TRBJ1-2	-	TRBV9
CAWSDSGASRSYEQYF	TGTGCCTGGAGTGACAGCGGCGCAAGTCGTTCCTACGAGCAGTACTTC	-	TRBJ2-7	-	TRBV30
CASSYSVGRGGEQFF	TGTGCCAGCAGTTACTCTGTAGGTCGGGGAGGCGAGCAGTTCTTC	-	TRBJ2-1	-	TRBV6-2/TRBV6-3
CASSLVGGSGNTIYF	TGTGCCAGCAGCTTAGTCGGGGGCTCTGGAAACACCATATATTTT	-	TRBJ1-3	-	TRBV11-2
CASSEVPAYEQYF	TGTGCCAGCAGTGAAGTCCCAGCCTACGAGCAGTACTTC	-	TRBJ2-7	-	TRBV6-1
CASSLRPDRVSGNTIYF	TGTGCCAGCAGCTTACGACCAGACAGGGTTTCTGGAAACACCATATATTTT	-	TRBJ1-3	TRBD1	TRBV5-4
CASRDLGQWGSGNTIYF	TGTGCCAGTAGGGACCTGGGACAGTGGGGCTCTGGAAACACCATATATTTT	once	TRBJ1-3	TRBD1	TRBV19
CASLLAGGTGELFF	TGTGCCAGCTTACTAGCGGGAGGTACCGGGGAGCTGTTTTTT	-	TRBJ2-2	TRBD2	TRBV5-4
CASSLMVRTRKMDEQFF	TGTGCCAGCAGCTTAATGGTTAGGACTAGAAAAATGGATGAGCAGTTCTTC	-	TRBJ2-1	TRBD2	TRBV7-3
CASSQDLSNTGALLDGYTF	TGCGCCAGCAGCCAAGATCTTTCAAATACCGGGGCGCTACTGGATGGCTACACCTTC	-	TRBJ1-2	-	TRBV4-3
CATSRGQRTGNTIYF	TGTGCCACCAGCAGAGGTCAGAGGACTGGAAACACCATATATTTT	-	TRBJ1-3	-	TRBV15
CASSLESADTDTQYF	TGTGCCAGCAGCTTAGAGTCAGCTGACACAGATACGCAGTATTTT	-	TRBJ2-3	-	TRBV7-8
CASSYSTSASPDTQYF	TGTGCCAGCAGTTACTCGACTAGCGCCTCCCCAGATACGCAGTATTTT	-	TRBJ2-3	TRBD2	TRBV6-5
CASSLVSRTSGSYEQYF	TGTGCCAGCAGCCTAGTGTCAAGGACTAGCGGGAGTTACGAGCAGTACTTC	-	TRBJ2-7	TRBD2	TRBV11-3
CASSLEDQETQYF	TGTGCCAGCAGCTTGGAGGACCAAGAGACCCAGTACTTC	-	TRBJ2-5	-	TRBV2
CASSNVDRDPTSNQPQHF	TGTGCCAGCAGCAATGTCGACAGGGACCCGACTAGCAATCAGCCCCAGCATTTT	-	TRBJ1-5	-	TRBV21-1
CASSQSRVSSYNEQFF	TGCGCCAGCAGTCAATCGAGGGTGTCCTCCTACAATGAGCAGTTCTTC	-	TRBJ2-1	-	TRBV23-1
CSVEGGREWAYEQYF	TGCAGCGTTGAAGGAGGGCGTGAGTGGGCCTACGAGCAGTACTTC	-	TRBJ2-7	-	TRBV29-1
CASSEALRAGTQYF	TGTGCCAGCAGTGAAGCGCTTCGCGCCGGGACCCAGTACTTC	-	TRBJ2-5	-	TRBV2
CASRHLDRGSEGYTF	TGTGCCAGCAGACACCTCGACAGGGGATCGGAGGGCTACACCTTC	-	TRBJ1-2	TRBD1	TRBV3-1/TRBV3-2
CAWSGSALNEKLFF	TGTGCCTGGAGCGGCTCGGCGCTTAATGAAAAACTGTTTTTT	-	TRBJ1-4	-	TRBV30
CASSSPLPGATEAFF	TGTGCCAGCAGTTCCCCTCTTCCAGGGGCGACTGAAGCTTTCTTT	-	TRBJ1-1	-	TRBV6-5
CASSSVGYQDEETQYF	TGTGCCAGCAGCTCAGTTGGCTACCAGGACGAAGAGACCCAGTACTTC	-	TRBJ2-5	-	TRBV11-1
CASSRDSYGYTF	TGTGCCAGCAGCCGGGACAGCTATGGCTACACCTTC	once	TRBJ1-2	TRBD1	TRBV11-2
CASSQQGPRGKLFF	TGTGCCAGCAGCCAACAGGGACCAAGGGGAAAACTGTTTTTT	once	TRBJ1-4	-	TRBV3-1/TRBV3-2
CATQGAVFTGELFF	TGTGCGACACAGGGGGCGGTTTTCACCGGGGAGCTGTTTTTT	-	TRBJ2-2	TRBD1	TRBV28
CASTPIWGGAGNTEAFF	TGTGCCAGCACCCCCATTTGGGGGGGGGCAGGGAACACTGAAGCTTTCTTT	-	TRBJ1-1	-	TRBV28
CASSDPGQYYNEQFF	TGCGCCAGCAGCGATCCGGGACAGTACTACAATGAGCAGTTCTTC	-	TRBJ2-1	TRBD1	TRBV5-1
CSASSGRVRSSTDTQYF	TGCAGTGCCAGTAGCGGGAGAGTGAGGTCTAGCACAGATACGCAGTATTTT	-	TRBJ2-3	TRBD2	TRBV20-1
CASSGLPQGLGTEAFF	TGTGCCAGCAGTGGGCTCCCGCAGGGACTTGGCACTGAAGCTTTCTTT	-	TRBJ1-1	-	TRBV27
CASSFSGLARETQYF	TGTGCCAGCAGTTTTTCGGGACTAGCGAGAGAGACCCAGTACTTC	-	TRBJ2-5	TRBD2	TRBV27
CASSFPGTGPGSPLHF	TGTGCCAGCAGTTTCCCAGGGACAGGGCCGGGATCACCCCTCCACTTT	once	TRBJ1-6	TRBD1	TRBV28
CASSPDRGVWHTF	TGTGCCAGCAGCCCAGACAGGGGAGTCTGGCACACCTTC	-	TRBJ1-2	TRBD1	TRBV7-8
CASSEFEDTRNEKLFF	TGTGCCAGCAGTGAATTTGAGGACACTAGGAATGAAAAACTGTTTTTT	-	TRBJ1-4	-	TRBV25-1
CATSERIFYGYTF	TGTGCCACCAGTGAGCGGATCTTCTATGGCTACACCTTC	-	TRBJ1-2	-	TRBV24-1
CASSSGSTGGNTIYF	TGTGCCAGCAGTTCCGGCTCCACGGGTGGAAACACCATATATTTT	-	TRBJ1-3	-	TRBV6-6
CASSFQGDGYTF	TGCGCCAGCAGCTTCCAGGGGGATGGCTACACCTTC	-	TRBJ1-2	TRBD1	TRBV5-1
CASSLAGVVNQPQHF	TGTGCCAGCAGTTTAGCGGGGGTAGTTAATCAGCCCCAGCATTTT	-	TRBJ1-5	-	TRBV28
CASSLQRDRSTDTQYF	TGTGCCAGCAGCCTACAGCGGGATCGTAGCACAGATACGCAGTATTTT	-	TRBJ2-3	TRBD2	TRBV5-6
CASRGLGSSYNEQFF	TGTGCCAGCAGGGGACTCGGGAGTTCCTACAATGAGCAGTTCTTC	-	TRBJ2-1	-	TRBV2
CASSQTESGANVLTF	TGTGCCAGCAGCCAGACAGAGTCTGGGGCCAACGTCCTGACTTTC	few	TRBJ2-6	-	TRBV7-9
CASSQDISQGAQPQHF	TGCGCCAGCAGCCAAGATATTTCCCAGGGGGCTCAGCCCCAGCATTTT	-	TRBJ1-5	TRBD1	TRBV4-3